This entry describes one T cell receptor beta chain. The antigen remains unidentified. Using its own MiXCR run on the reads, TCRdb lists one record per CDR3 protein. The data contain under 200,000 distinct CDR3 sequences, about a fifth of them singletons. These data belong to a study of T cell repertoires in cytomegalovirus infection. The overall study: CMV infection plus the matching HLA type was flagged by public TCR beta signatures.

Study observations and caveats: Using cumulative public TCR beta family frequency, the authors identified those who carried CMV together with the relevant HLA.

The V segment lost 4 bases and the J segment 7 bases; nucleotides outside the gene matches: 13. Germline V gene sequence: CDR1 SGDLS, CDR2 YYNGEE. The CDR3 length is 17 residues. This clonotype originated in a human donor in good health (CMV status not recorded). Some clones in this sample may be carry-over from other donors' samples. This specimen consisted of CD8+ T cells from cultured PBMCs, obtained from culture after CMV antigen stimulation. This chain links TRBV9 with TRBJ2-3; 12 bases map to TRBD2. CDR3 DNA: TGTGCCAGCAGCCTTTCTCTAGCGGGGGGGCCATACAATACGCAGTATTTT. Encoded protein: CASSLSLAGGPYNTQYF.